Below are 15 T cell receptor beta chains sequenced from a single sample in a study of blood T cell repertoires in COVID-19. Profiling relied on immunoSEQ multiplex PCR, and the TCRdb table lists in-frame clones only, not all of them. Of some 160,000 clones in the sample, 85% to 90% are singletons; the top ten hold less than 4%. The source material was peripheral blood. The origin of the receptors is a woman aged 55-69 years with active COVID-19.

The chain combines TRBV5-5 with TRBJ1-2; 8 positions match TRBD1. The ends lost 0 bases at V and 4 bases at J; junction bases unmatched: 2. The CDR3 is made up of 14 amino acids. The germline V gene has CDR1 SGHKS and CDR2 YYEKEE (reference sequence). This CDR3 reads CASSLGQGTYGYTF. In nucleotides, the CDR3 is TGTGCCAGCAGCTTGGGACAGGGGACCTATGGCTACACCTTC.

The chain recombines TRBV2 with TRBJ2-7; D gene unclear. This CDR3 is built from 11 residues. Trimming left V 8 bases short and J 3 bases short, with 8 bases between. Germline V gives CDR1 SNHLY, CDR2 FYNNEI. The CDR3 reads CASVSFYEQYF. Written as DNA, the CDR3 is TGTGCCAGCGTCAGTTTCTACGAGCAGTACTTC. The variable domain in full, completed from reference TRBV2 and TRBJ2-7, reads EPEVTQTPSHQVTQMGQEVILRCVPISNHLYFYWYRQILGQKVEFLVSFYNNEISEKSEIFDDQFSVERPDGSNFTLKIRSTKLEDSAMYFCASVSFYEQYFGPGTRLTVT.

V is TRBV28 and J is TRBJ1-2; 9 bases are shared with TRBD1. CDR1 is MDHEN, CDR2 SYDVKM, per germline. The CDR3 has 15 residues. The V and J ends lost 5 bases and 6 bases, in that order; junction bases with no gene match: 10. This CDR3 is CASSTIGQGRDGYTF. CDR3 sequence (DNA): TGTGCCAGCAGTACCATCGGACAGGGGAGGGATGGCTACACCTTC.

The genes are TRBV25-1 and TRBJ2-3; TRBD2 might be the D (6 bases). The CDR3 has 17 residues. From germline, CDR1 is MGHDK and CDR2 SYGVNS. V lost 3 bases to trimming and J lost 6 bases, with 22 bases between them. CDR3 residues: CASSDPTNGRFEDTQYF. The CDR3 DNA reads as TGTGCCAGCAGTGACCCAACTAACGGGAGATTCGAGGATACGCAGTATTTT.

The rearrangement links TRBV7-8 to TRBJ1-1; TRBD1 might be the D (5 bases). The CDR3 runs to 17 residues. Germline V gene data show CDR1 as SGHVS and CDR2 as FQNEAQ. V gave up 3 bases and J gave up 5 bases, with 22 bases separating them. CDR3 region: CASSLGKRGAGRTEAFF. The CDR3 nucleotides read TGTGCCAGCAGCTTGGGTAAAAGGGGCGCAGGAAGAACTGAAGCTTTCTTT.

The rearrangement uses TRBV5-1 and TRBJ1-5, with 9 bases aligning to TRBD1. The CDR3 contains 18 residues. V trimming: 1 base; J trimming: 6 bases; junction bases outside the gene matches: 14. The germline V gene encodes CDR1 SGHRS and CDR2 YFSETQ. The CDR3 protein is CASSLPGTGTLRFQPQHF. CDR3 bases: TGCGCCAGCAGCTTGCCCGGGACAGGGACCTTACGGTTTCAGCCCCAGCATTTT.

The CDR3 DNA reads TGCGCCAGCAGCCAAGATAGGGGCCAGGCCACTGAAGCTTTCTTT. Translation: CASSQDRGQATEAFF. The gene calls are TRBV4-3 and TRBJ1-1, with D perhaps TRBD1 (5 bases). The CDR3 contains 15 residues. CDR1 is LGHNA, CDR2 YSLEER, per germline. Between the trimmed V and J ends, which lost 0 bases and 4 bases, there was a span of 12 bases.

V and J are TRBV16 and TRBJ1-1; TRBD1 aligns across 8 bases. Trimming cost V 4 bases and J 8 bases; bases outside gene matches: 9. CDR1 and CDR2 (germline): KGHSY, FQNENV. This CDR3 has 14 amino acids. The CDR3: CASSPFLTGVEAFF. CDR3 sequence (DNA): TGTGCCAGCAGCCCATTCCTGACAGGGGTAGAAGCTTTCTTT.

This clone came up once. This sequence joins TRBV28 and TRBJ2-1, with D possibly matching TRBD2 (6 bases). The length of the CDR3 is 17 residues. The germline CDR1 and CDR2 sequences are MDHEN and SYDVKM. The ends were cut back, 4 bases at V and 3 bases at J, with 19 bases in the middle. DNA for the CDR3: TGTGCCAGCAGTTCGATTCTAGCGCCCAAGGGCTACAATGAGCAGTTCTTC. This translates into CASSSILAPKGYNEQFF.

CDR3 bases: TGCAGCGTTGAAGGACAGGGCATGAGCGAGCAGTACTTC. It specifies CSVEGQGMSEQYF. The chain links TRBV29-1 to TRBJ2-7, with 7 positions matching TRBD1. The CDR3 totals 13 residues. Germline loops: CDR1 SQVTM, CDR2 ANQGSEA. J lost 6 bases, V lost 1 base, and 6 bases had no gene match.

This rearrangement joins TRBV3-1 (or the pseudogene TRBV3-2) to TRBJ1-3, with TRBD1 matching 10 bases. There are 16 residues in the CDR3. V was clipped by 1 base and J by 3 bases; unmatched bases: 3. From germline, CDR1 is LGHDT and CDR2 YNNKEL (reference sequence). CDR3 region: CASSQAGTGDGNTIYF. CDR3 DNA sequence: TGTGCCAGCAGCCAAGCAGGGACAGGGGATGGAAACACCATATATTTT.

This clone has a single count. This chain links TRBV11-2 with TRBJ2-4, with 10 bases identical to TRBD2. The J segment lost 8 bases and the V segment lost 4 bases, leaving 11 bases of the junction unmatched. Germline CDR1 SGHAT, CDR2 FQNNGV. The CDR3 length is 16 residues. DNA for the CDR3: TGTGCCAGCAGCTCCGGGGCCCTAGCGGGAGTAGACATTCAGTACTTC. Translating gives CASSSGALAGVDIQYF.

The rearrangement links TRBV28 to TRBJ1-1; a weak D match, TRBD1 (6 bases). Germline CDR1 MDHEN, CDR2 SYDVKM. The CDR3 spans 15 residues. Trimming pared 4 bases from V and 0 bases from J, leaving 12 bases between. CDR3 amino acids: CASSSPRDMNTEAFF. The CDR3 DNA is TGTGCCAGCAGTTCTCCCAGGGACATGAACACTGAAGCTTTCTTT.

V and J are TRBV7-9 and TRBJ2-7, with D possibly being TRBD2 (6 bases). Trimming left V 4 bases short and J 5 bases short, with 15 bases between. CDR3 length equals 14 residues. Germline CDR1 and CDR2: SEHNR and FQNEAQ (reference sequence). The DNA for the CDR3 is TGTGCCAGCAGCTACGGACTACCCCCCGACGAGCAGTACTTC. This sequence encodes CASSYGLPPDEQYF.

This clone has a single count. The rearrangement joins TRBV3-1 (or the pseudogene TRBV3-2) to TRBJ1-6; D is perhaps TRBD1 (5 bases). Per the germline V gene, CDR1 is LGHDT and CDR2 is YNNKEL (reference sequence). The CDR3 is 15 residues long. Trimming pared 3 bases from V and 9 bases from J, leaving 15 bases between. This CDR3 reads CASSQFSGSSSPLHF. CDR3 coding DNA: TGTGCCAGCAGCCAGTTCTCAGGGTCAAGTTCACCCCTCCACTTT.